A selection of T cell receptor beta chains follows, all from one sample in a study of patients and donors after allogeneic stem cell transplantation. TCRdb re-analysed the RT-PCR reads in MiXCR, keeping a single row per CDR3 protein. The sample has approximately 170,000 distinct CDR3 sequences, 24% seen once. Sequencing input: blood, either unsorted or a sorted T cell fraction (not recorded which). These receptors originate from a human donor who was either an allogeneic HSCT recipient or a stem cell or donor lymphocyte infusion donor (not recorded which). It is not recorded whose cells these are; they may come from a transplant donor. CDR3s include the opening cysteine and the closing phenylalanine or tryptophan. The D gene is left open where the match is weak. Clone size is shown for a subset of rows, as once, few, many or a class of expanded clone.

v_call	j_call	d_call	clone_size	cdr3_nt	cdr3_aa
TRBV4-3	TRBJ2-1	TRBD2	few	TGCGCCAGCAGCCAAGATCCGGGGGGGCCGAATGAGCAGTTCTTC	CASSQDPGGPNEQFF
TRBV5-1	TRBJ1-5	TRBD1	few	TGCGCCAGCAGCCTGGGGGGACAGACAAGCAATCAGCCCCAGCATTTT	CASSLGGQTSNQPQHF
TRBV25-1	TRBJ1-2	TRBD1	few	TGTGCCAGCAGGCCAAAGGACAGGGCTTCTTATGGCTACACCTTC	CASRPKDRASYGYTF
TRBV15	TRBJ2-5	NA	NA	TGTGCCACCAGCACGAACGGGGAAGAGACCCAGTACTTC	CATSTNGEETQYF
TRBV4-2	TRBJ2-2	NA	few	TGTGCCAGCAGCCAAGTTGGGGGTTCTAACACCGGGGAGCTGTTTTTT	CASSQVGGSNTGELFF
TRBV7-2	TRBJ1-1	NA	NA	TGTGCCAGCAGCTTGACAGATTACACTGAAGCTTTCTTT	CASSLTDYTEAFF
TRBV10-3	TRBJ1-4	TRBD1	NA	TGTGCCATCAGGCGGGGACAGGGTTCCCAAAAACTGTTTTTT	CAIRRGQGSQKLFF
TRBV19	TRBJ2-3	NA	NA	TGTGCCAGTAGTATGGGAGCGGGAAGGGGGGCCACAGATACGCAGTATTTT	CASSMGAGRGATDTQYF
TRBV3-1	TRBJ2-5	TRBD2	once	TGTGCCAGCAGCCTTACTAGCGGGGGGGAGGAGACCCAGTACTTC	CASSLTSGGEETQYF
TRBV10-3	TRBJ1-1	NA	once	TGTGCCATCAATACTGGCTTACTACCTCGGTTGGGTACTGAAGCTTTCTTT	CAINTGLLPRLGTEAFF
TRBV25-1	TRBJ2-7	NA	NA	TGTGCCAGCAGTGAATTCGAGAAGTTAGAGGAGCAGTACTTC	CASSEFEKLEEQYF
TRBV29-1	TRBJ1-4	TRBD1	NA	TGCAGCGGCGCCCGGGACAGTAATGAAAAACTGTTTTTT	CSGARDSNEKLFF
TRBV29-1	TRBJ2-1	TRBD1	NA	TGCAGCGTTTCTGACAGGGGGCTGAATGAGCAGTTCTTC	CSVSDRGLNEQFF
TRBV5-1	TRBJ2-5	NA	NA	TGCGCCAGCAGCCAGGACTCCCTAGGGACCCAGTACTTC	CASSQDSLGTQYF
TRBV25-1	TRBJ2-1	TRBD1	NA	TGTGCCAGCAGCTCGGCGGGACAGGGATACAATGAGCAGTTCTTC	CASSSAGQGYNEQFF
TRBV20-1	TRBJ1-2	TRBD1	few	TGCAGTGCACGGGAGGGGGACAGGGGTGTCTATGGCTACACCTTC	CSAREGDRGVYGYTF
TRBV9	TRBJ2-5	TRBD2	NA	TGTGCCAGCAGCGTAGGATTGGAGCGGGGGCCTCGAGAGACCCAGTACTTC	CASSVGLERGPRETQYF
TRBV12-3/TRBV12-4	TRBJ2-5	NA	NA	TGTGCCAGCAGTTTAACTACAGGGCCCCAAGAGACCCAGTACTTC	CASSLTTGPQETQYF
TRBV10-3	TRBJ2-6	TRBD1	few	TGTGCCATCACCAGGGACAGGTTCGCTTCTGGGGCCAACGTCCTGACTTTC	CAITRDRFASGANVLTF
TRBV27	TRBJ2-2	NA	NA	TGTGCCAGCAGTTTATTAAGCCCTGGAGGGACCGGGGAGCTGTTTTTT	CASSLLSPGGTGELFF
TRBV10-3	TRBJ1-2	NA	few	TGTGCCATTAGTTCCCTAGGGGCGGATGGCTACACCTTC	CAISSLGADGYTF
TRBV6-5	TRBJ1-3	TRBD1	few	TGTGCCAGCAGCAAACAGGGGGATGGAAACACCATATATTTT	CASSKQGDGNTIYF
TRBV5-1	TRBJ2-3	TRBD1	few	TGCGCCAGCAGATTAGGACAGGGGGGAGATACGCAGTATTTT	CASRLGQGGDTQYF
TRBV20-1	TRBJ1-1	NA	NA	TGCAGTGCTAGGGTGTTCGGGCAGGAGGATGAAGCTTTCTTT	CSARVFGQEDEAFF
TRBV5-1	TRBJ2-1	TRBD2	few	TGCGCCAGCAGCACCGGACTAGCTCTATTCTTATACAATGAGCAGTTCTTC	CASSTGLALFLYNEQFF
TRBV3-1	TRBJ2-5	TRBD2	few	TGTGCCAGCAGGGAGCTAGCGGGTCGAGAGACCCAGTACTTC	CASRELAGRETQYF
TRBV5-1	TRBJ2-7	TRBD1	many	TGCGCCAGCAGCTCCGGACAGGGTTACGAGCAGTACTTC	CASSSGQGYEQYF
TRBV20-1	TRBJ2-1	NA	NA	TGCAGTGCTAGTACGTACAATGAGCAGTTCTTC	CSASTYNEQFF
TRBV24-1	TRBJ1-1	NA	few	TGTGCCACCAGATCACAGGCTGACACTGAAGCTTTCTTT	CATRSQADTEAFF
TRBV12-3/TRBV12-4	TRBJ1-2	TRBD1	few	TGTGCCAGCACCTTGGACAGGGTATATGGCTACACCTTC	CASTLDRVYGYTF
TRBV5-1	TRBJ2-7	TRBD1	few	TGCGCCAGCAGCACAGGGGGCGCCTCCTACGAGCAGTACTTC	CASSTGGASYEQYF
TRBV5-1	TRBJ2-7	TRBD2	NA	TGCGCCAGCAGCTTGGGGCCAGCGGGAAGCCTGGAGCAGTACTTC	CASSLGPAGSLEQYF
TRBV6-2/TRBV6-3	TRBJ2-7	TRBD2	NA	TGTGCCAGCACCGCGACTAGCGGGAGAGGCGAGCAGTACTTC	CASTATSGRGEQYF
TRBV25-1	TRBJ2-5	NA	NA	TGTGCCAGCAGTTCCATAGGGACGCAAGAGACCCAGTACTTC	CASSSIGTQETQYF
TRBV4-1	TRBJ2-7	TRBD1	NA	TGCGCCAGCAGCCCGTATCCAGGGGGTCGGTCCTACGAGCAGTACTTC	CASSPYPGGRSYEQYF
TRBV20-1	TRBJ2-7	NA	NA	TGCAGTGGCAGGCTCAGGGGCTACGAGCAGTACTTC	CSGRLRGYEQYF